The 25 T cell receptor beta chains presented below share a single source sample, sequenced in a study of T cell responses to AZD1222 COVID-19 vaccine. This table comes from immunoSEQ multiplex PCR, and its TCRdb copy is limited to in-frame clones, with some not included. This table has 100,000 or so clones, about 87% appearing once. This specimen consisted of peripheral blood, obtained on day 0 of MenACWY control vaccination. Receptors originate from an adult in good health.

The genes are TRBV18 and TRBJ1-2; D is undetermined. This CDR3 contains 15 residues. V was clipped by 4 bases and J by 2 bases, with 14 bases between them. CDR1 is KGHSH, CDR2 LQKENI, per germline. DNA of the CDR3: TGTGCCAGCTCACGCGGGCCGCGAGGCAACTATGGCTACACCTTC. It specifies CASSRGPRGNYGYTF.

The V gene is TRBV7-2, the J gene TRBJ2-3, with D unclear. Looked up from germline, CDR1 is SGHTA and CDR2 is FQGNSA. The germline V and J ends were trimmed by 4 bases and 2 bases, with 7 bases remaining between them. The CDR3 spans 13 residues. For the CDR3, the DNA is TGTGCCAGCAGCTATCCTATCACAGATACGCAGTATTTT. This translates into CASSYPITDTQYF.

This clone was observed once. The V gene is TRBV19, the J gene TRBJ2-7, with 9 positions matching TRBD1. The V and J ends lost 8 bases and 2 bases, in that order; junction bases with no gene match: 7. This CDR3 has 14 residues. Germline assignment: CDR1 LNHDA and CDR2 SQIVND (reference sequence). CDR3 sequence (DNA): TGTGCCAGTGCGCCCGGGACAGGGACCTACGAGCAGTACTTC. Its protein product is CASAPGTGTYEQYF.

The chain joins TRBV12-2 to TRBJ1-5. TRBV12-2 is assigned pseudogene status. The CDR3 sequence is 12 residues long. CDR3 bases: TGTGCAAGTCCCACAGAGGGGCAGCCCCAGCATTTT. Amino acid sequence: CASPTEGQPQHF.

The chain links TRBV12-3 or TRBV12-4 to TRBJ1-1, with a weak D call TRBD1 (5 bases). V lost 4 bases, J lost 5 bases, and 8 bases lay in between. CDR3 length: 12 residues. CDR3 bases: TGTGCCAGCAGTTGGGGGGGTACTGAAGCTTTCTTT. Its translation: CASSWGGTEAFF.

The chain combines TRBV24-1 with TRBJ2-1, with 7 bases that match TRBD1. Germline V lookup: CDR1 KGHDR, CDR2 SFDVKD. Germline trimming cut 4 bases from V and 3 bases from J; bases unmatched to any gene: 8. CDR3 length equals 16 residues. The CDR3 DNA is TGTGCCACCAGTGACCCTTCCGGACAGGACTACAATGAGCAGTTCTTC. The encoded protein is CATSDPSGQDYNEQFF.

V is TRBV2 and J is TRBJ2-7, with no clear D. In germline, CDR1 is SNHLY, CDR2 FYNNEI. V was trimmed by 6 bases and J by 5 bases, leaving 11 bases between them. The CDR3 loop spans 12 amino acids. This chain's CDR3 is CASSELGHEQYF. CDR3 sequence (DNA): TGTGCCAGCAGCGAACTGGGCCACGAGCAGTACTTC. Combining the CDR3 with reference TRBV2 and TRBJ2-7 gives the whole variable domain EPEVTQTPSHQVTQMGQEVILRCVPISNHLYFYWYRQILGQKVEFLVSFYNNEISEKSEIFDDQFSVERPDGSNFTLKIRSTKLEDSAMYFCASSELGHEQYFGPGTRLTVT.

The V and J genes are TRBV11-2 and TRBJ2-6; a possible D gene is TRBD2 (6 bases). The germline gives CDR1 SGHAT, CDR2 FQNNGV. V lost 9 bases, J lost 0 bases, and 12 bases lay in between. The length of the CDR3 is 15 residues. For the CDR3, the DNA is TGTGCCAGTACCGGGACTCTCTCTGGGGCCAACGTCCTGACTTTC. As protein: CASTGTLSGANVLTF.

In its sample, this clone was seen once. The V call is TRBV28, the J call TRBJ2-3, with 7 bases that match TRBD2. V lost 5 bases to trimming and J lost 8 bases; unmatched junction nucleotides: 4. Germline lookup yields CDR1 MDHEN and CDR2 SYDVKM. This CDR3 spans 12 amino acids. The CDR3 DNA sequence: TGTGCCAGCAGTCCGACTAGCATTACGCAGTATTTT. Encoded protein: CASSPTSITQYF.

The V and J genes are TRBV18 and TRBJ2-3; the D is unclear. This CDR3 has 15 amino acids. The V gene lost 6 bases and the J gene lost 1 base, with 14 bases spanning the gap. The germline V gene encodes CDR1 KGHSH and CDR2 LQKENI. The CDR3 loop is CASSHLNHRTDTQYF. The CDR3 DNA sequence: TGTGCCAGCTCTCACCTAAATCACCGCACAGATACGCAGTATTTT.

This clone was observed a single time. CDR3 loop: CASSQAGLQETQYF. The DNA of the CDR3 is TGTGCCAGCAGCCAAGCGGGGCTTCAAGAGACCCAGTACTTC. The chain has TRBV3-1 (or the pseudogene TRBV3-2) and TRBJ2-5, with D perhaps assigned TRBD1 or TRBD2 (5 bases each). This CDR3 contains 14 residues. The germline CDR1 and CDR2 sequences are LGHDT and YNNKEL (reference sequence). Trimming removed 1 base from V and 2 bases from J, with 8 bases in between.

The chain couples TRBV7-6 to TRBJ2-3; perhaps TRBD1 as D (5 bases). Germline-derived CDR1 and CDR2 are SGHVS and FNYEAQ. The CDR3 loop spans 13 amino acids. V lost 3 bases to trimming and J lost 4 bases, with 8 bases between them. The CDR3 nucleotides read TGTGCCAGCAGCTTGGGGCCCGCAGATACGCAGTATTTT. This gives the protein CASSLGPADTQYF.

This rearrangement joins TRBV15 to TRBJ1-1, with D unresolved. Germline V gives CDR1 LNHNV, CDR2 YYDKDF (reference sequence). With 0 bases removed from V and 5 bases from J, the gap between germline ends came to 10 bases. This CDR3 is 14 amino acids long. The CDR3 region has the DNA TGTGCCACCAGCAGAGAATCCCCCAGGACTGAAGCTTTCTTT. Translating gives CATSRESPRTEAFF. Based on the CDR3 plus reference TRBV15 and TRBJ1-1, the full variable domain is DAMVIQNPRYQVTQFGKPVTLSCSQTLNHNVMYWYQQKSSQAPKLLFHYYDKDFNNEADTPDNFQSRRPNTSFCFLDIRSPGLGDTAMYLCATSRESPRTEAFFGQGTRLTVV.

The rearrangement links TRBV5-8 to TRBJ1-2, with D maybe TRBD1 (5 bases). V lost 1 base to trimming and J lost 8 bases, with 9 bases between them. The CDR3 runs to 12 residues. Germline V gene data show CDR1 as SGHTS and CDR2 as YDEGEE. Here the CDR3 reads CASSLRQLGYTF. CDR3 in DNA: TGTGCCAGCAGCTTGAGACAGTTGGGCTACACCTTC.

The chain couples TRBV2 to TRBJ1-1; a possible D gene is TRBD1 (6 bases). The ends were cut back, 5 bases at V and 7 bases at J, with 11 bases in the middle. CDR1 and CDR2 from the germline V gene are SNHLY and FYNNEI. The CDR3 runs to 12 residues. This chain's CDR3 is CASSSQGSEAFF. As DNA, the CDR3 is TGTGCCAGCAGTAGCCAGGGGAGTGAAGCTTTCTTT.

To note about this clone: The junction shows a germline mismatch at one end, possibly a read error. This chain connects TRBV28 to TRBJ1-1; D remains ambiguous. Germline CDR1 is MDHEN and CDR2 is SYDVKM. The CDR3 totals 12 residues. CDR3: CVSSSVTGEAFF. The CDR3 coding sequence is TGTGTCAGCAGTTCCGTGACGGGTGAAGCTTTCTTT.

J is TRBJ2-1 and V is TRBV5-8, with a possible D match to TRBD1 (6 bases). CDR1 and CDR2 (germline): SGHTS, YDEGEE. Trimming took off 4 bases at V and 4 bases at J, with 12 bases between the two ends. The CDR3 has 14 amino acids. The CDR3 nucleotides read TGTGCCAGCAGCCGGCGACAGGAATACAATGAGCAGTTCTTC. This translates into CASSRRQEYNEQFF.

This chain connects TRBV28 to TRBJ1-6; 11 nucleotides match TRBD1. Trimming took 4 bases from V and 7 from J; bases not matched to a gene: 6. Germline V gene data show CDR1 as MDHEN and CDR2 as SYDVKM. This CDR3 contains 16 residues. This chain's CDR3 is CASSSGTGGVNSPLHF. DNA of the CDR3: TGTGCCAGCAGTTCGGGGACAGGGGGTGTAAATTCACCCCTCCACTTT. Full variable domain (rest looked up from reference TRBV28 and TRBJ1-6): DVKVTQSSRYLVKRTGEKVFLECVQDMDHENMFWYRQDPGLGLRLIYFSYDVKMKEKGDIPEGYSVSREKKERFSLILESASTNQTSMYLCASSSGTGGVNSPLHFGNGTRLTVT.

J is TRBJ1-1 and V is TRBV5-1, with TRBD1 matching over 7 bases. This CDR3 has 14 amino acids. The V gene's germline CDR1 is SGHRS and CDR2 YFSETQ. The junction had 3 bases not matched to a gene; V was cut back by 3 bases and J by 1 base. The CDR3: CASSSTGKNTEAFF. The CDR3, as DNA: TGCGCCAGCAGCTCGACAGGGAAGAACACTGAAGCTTTCTTT.

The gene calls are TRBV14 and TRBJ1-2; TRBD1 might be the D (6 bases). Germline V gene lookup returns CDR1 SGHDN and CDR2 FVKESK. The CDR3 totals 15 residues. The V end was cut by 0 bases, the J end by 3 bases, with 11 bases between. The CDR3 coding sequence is TGTGCCAGCAGCCAAGATGCGGGGGCGGACTATGGCTACACCTTC. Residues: CASSQDAGADYGYTF.

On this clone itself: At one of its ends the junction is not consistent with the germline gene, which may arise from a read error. The CDR3 spells CASSLGQGAYEQYF. CDR3 bases: TGTGCTAGCAGCTTAGGGCAGGGGGCCTACGAGCAGTACTTC. The chain joins TRBV7-7 to TRBJ2-7, with 7 bases that match TRBD1. The CDR3 is made up of 14 amino acids. Germline V lookup: CDR1 SSHAT, CDR2 FNYEAQ (reference sequence).

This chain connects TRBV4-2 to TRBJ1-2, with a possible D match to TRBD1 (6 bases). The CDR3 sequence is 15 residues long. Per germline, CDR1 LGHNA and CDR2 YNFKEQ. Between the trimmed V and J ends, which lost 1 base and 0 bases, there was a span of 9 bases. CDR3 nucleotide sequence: TGTGCCAGCAGCCAAGCAGGGGCTACTAACTATGGCTACACCTTC. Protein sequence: CASSQAGATNYGYTF.

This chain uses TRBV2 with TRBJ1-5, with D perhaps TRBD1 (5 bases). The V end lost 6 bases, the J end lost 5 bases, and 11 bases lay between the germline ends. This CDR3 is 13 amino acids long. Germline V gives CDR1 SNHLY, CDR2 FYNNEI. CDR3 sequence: CASRGQIDQPQHF. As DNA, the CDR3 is TGTGCCAGCAGGGGGCAGATCGATCAGCCCCAGCATTTT.

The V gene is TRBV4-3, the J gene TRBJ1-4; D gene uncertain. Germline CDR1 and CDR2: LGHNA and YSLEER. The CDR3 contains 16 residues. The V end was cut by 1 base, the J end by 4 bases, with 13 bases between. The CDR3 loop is CASSQGAGIGNEKLFF. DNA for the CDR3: TGCGCCAGCAGCCAAGGGGCAGGCATCGGTAATGAAAAACTGTTTTTT.

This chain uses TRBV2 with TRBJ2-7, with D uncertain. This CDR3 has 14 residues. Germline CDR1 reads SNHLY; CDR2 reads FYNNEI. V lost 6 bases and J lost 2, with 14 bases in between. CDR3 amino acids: CASSPASPPYEQYF. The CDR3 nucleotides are TGTGCCAGCAGCCCTGCCAGCCCACCCTACGAGCAGTACTTC.